The entry below gives a single T cell receptor (beta chain) sequence along with its context. The V gene lost 0 bases and the J gene lost 6 bases, with 13 bases spanning the gap. This CDR3 is built from 15 residues. From germline, CDR1 is SGDLS and CDR2 YYNGEE. This sample was taken from a study of blood T cell repertoires in COVID-19. Study context: COVID-19 samples, acute and convalescent, were from the United States, Italy and Spain. From T cells, B-cell-depleted T cells, or PBMCs came the material, which was cDNA or gDNA.

Original processing notes: Reference gene primers were amplified, and this amplification served to estimate nucleated cell counts. The method was immunoSEQ multiplex PCR; TCRdb's version includes in-frame clones alone and lacks a portion of them. The D gene and trimming were derived from the DNA, and the V and J assignments and clone size from that table. The sample carries about 230,000 clones, 70% to 90% recorded once. Sequenced: peripheral blood. J is TRBJ1-5 and V is TRBV9, with D perhaps TRBD1 (6 bases). This TCR was recovered from a man between 35 and 55 years old with acute or convalescent COVID-19. The CDR3 DNA sequence: TGTGCCAGCAGCGTAGATGGGGCAGGGGTTCAGCCCCAGCATTTT. Residues: CASSVDGAGVQPQHF.